A selection of T cell receptor beta chains follows, all from one sample in a study of CD8+ T cells in alopecia areata. The repertoire was sequenced with immunoSEQ multiplex PCR; TCRdb's copy has only in-frame clones and lacks some. The sample lists 150,000 to 200,000 clones, 50% to 75% occurring once. This sample comprised CD4+ T cells sorted from blood, obtained at week 0. These receptors were collected from a human donor with alopecia areata. CDR3s leave out the opening cysteine and the closing phenylalanine or tryptophan. Fields, in order: D gene, clone size, V gene, CDR3 protein. The D gene is left open where the match is weak. Where a row states a size, it is once, few, many or the class of an expanded clone; other rows omit it.

D: -
size: few
V: TRBV6-1
CDR3: ASSDPDLDRFQPQH

D: -
size: few
V: TRBV7-2
CDR3: ASSSQSGSAEAF

D: -
size: -
V: TRBV18
CDR3: ASSPVGSNTEAF

D: -
size: -
V: TRBV6-5
CDR3: ASSDDVGWANVLT

D: TRBD1
size: -
V: TRBV5-1
CDR3: ASSGDRGDIQY

D: -
size: -
V: TRBV5-1
CDR3: ASSPNAHPAYEQY

D: TRBD1
size: -
V: TRBV5-1
CDR3: ASSPQGQGYGYT

D: -
size: -
V: TRBV7-9
CDR3: ASSPGRGYQPQH

D: TRBD1
size: -
V: TRBV15
CDR3: ATKTGQNEKLF

D: -
size: few
V: TRBV29-1
CDR3: SVERGAGETQY

D: -
size: -
V: TRBV10-3
CDR3: AITESGLNEQF

D: -
size: -
V: TRBV29-1
CDR3: SVEFRQSNTEAF

D: -
size: -
V: TRBV30
CDR3: AWGEYYTEAF

D: TRBD2
size: once
V: TRBV29-1
CDR3: SVEVPSGGRELF

D: TRBD2
size: -
V: TRBV5-1
CDR3: ASSLVRTSGGRNTGELF

D: TRBD2
size: -
V: TRBV29-1
CDR3: SVEVVGLASTDTQY

D: -
size: -
V: TRBV5-6
CDR3: ASSFARDAGELF

D: -
size: -
V: TRBV6-5
CDR3: ASSYRRGYEQY

D: -
size: -
V: TRBV11-2
CDR3: ASSLSSSGNTIY